Presented here are 18 T cell receptor beta chains from one specimen sequenced in a study of T cell clonality in common variable immunodeficiency. TCRdb's table, derived via immunoSEQ multiplex PCR, lists solely in-frame clones and lacks some. The sample shows under 45,000 clones, no singletons; the ten largest hold around 1.5%. Material: peripheral blood mononuclear cells. These receptors originate from a person aged 18-70 years in good health.

This clone occurred many times. The read stops 3 residues short of the end of the CDR3; the missing end is completed from the germline J gene. V gene TRBV20-1 combines with J gene TRBJ2-7, with a tentative D call TRBD1 (6 bases). The CDR3 totals 11 residues. Germline V CDR1 and CDR2: DFQATT, SNEGSKA (reference sequence). The ends were cut back, 6 bases at V and 4 bases at J, with 10 bases in the middle. The CDR3 bases that were read are TGCAGTGCGGAACAGGGTTACGAG. Protein sequence: CSAEQGYE. The CDR3 in full is CSAEQGYEQYF.

The table lists this clone with many counts. The read falls 3 residues short of the CDR3 end, and the missing part is taken from the germline J gene. This chain joins TRBV13 and TRBJ2-2; TRBD2 aligns across 12 bases. The germline V gene encodes CDR1 PRHDT and CDR2 FYEKMQ (reference sequence). The V gene end was trimmed by 0 bases and the J gene end by 4 bases; junction bases not matched to a gene: 18. The CDR3 has 22 residues. CDR3 bases read: TGTGCCAGCAGCTTAGGTCCGGGCCTAGCGGGAGGGCCGTCCCCTGGCACCGGGGAG. Encoded protein: CASSLGPGLAGGPSPGTGE. In full, the CDR3 is CASSLGPGLAGGPSPGTGELFF.

The sample holds many counts of this clone. Read coverage stops 3 residues before the CDR3 terminus; the germline J gene supplies the remainder. The V and J genes are TRBV5-4 and TRBJ2-1, with D maybe TRBD2 (6 bases). V gave up 4 bases and J gave up 6 bases, with 14 bases separating them. The CDR3 is made up of 14 amino acids. Per germline, CDR1 SGHNT and CDR2 YYREEE (reference sequence). The covered CDR3 bases are TGTGCCAGCAGCGTTCGGGGACTGGGCAATGAG. It codes for CASSVRGLGNE. The whole CDR3 region reads CASSVRGLGNEQFF.

This clone has at least ten counts. The read is 3 residues too short to cover the CDR3 end, so that end is filled in from the germline J gene. This rearrangement joins TRBV7-2 to TRBJ1-2; 7 positions agree with TRBD1. This CDR3 contains 13 residues. J was trimmed by 7 bases and V by 4 bases; bases with no gene match: 6. Germline-derived CDR1 and CDR2 are SGHTA and FQGNSA. The sequenced CDR3 bases are TGTGCCAGCAGCTCCCTTAACAGGGGTGGC. Protein: CASSSLNRGG. The CDR3 in full is CASSSLNRGGYTF.

This clone was observed many times. The read falls 3 residues short of the CDR3 end, and the missing part is taken from the germline J gene. The chain has TRBV7-3 and TRBJ1-2, with 7 nucleotides matching TRBD1. CDR1 and CDR2 from the germline V gene are SGHTA and FQGTGA. The CDR3 covers 13 residues. V dropped 5 bases and J dropped 2; count of bases not matched to a gene: 2. Here the CDR3 reads CASSRDRNYGYTF. The sequenced part of the CDR3 DNA is TGTGCCAGCAGCCGGGACAGAAACTATGGC.

This clone came up many times. The read is 3 residues too short to cover the CDR3 end, so that end is filled in from the germline J gene. This chain links TRBV7-3 with TRBJ1-2; 8 nucleotides align to TRBD1. Germline CDR1 is SGHTA and CDR2 is FQGTGA. This CDR3 region has 15 residues. The CDR3 DNA, read in part, is TGTGCCAGCAGCCCGAAAGGGCAGGGGGCGGCAGGC. Protein product: CASSPKGQGAAG. The whole CDR3 region reads CASSPKGQGAAGYTF.

This clone has at least ten counts. CDR3 sequence: CASSQQDLGVNEQFF. The sequenced CDR3 bases are TGTGCCAGCTCACAACAGGACCTGGGCGTCAATGAG. The chain employs TRBV18 and TRBJ2-1; TRBD1 is a possible D gene (5 bases). The observed sequence ends 3 residues before the CDR3 terminus, with the missing tail filled in from the germline J gene. The CDR3 contains 15 residues. From germline, CDR1 is KGHSH and CDR2 LQKENI. The V end was cut by 4 bases, the J end by 6 bases, with 16 bases between.

This clone was recorded many times. The read ends 3 residues early relative to the CDR3; the germline J gene fills the gap. The chain recombines TRBV13 with TRBJ2-7, with D maybe TRBD1 (5 bases). Trimming cost V 1 base and J 3 bases, with 10 bases left between them. Germline CDR1 and CDR2: PRHDT and FYEKMQ (reference sequence). The CDR3 runs 14 residues. The sequenced CDR3 bases are TGTGCCAGCAGCTTAGCCGTGACAGTCTACGAG. Translating it yields CASSLAVTVYE. The whole CDR3 reads CASSLAVTVYEQYF.

This clone was found many times. The DNA ends 3 residues before the CDR3 does, and the rest of the CDR3 is filled in from the germline J gene. V and J are TRBV6-2 or TRBV6-3 and TRBJ2-1, with TRBD2 matching 9 bases. Trimming took 6 bases from V and 6 from J; bases not matched to a gene: 9. Germline CDR1 and CDR2: MNHEY and SVGEGT. The CDR3 is 15 amino acids. CDR3 residues: CASRGRLAGTNEQFF. The covered CDR3 bases are TGTGCCAGCAGAGGGCGGCTAGCGGGGACCAATGAG.

This clone was detected ten times or more. Read sequence stops 3 residues before the CDR3 end, and the germline J gene provides the missing end. This chain connects TRBV11-3 to TRBJ2-3, with D hard to call. Trimming stripped 1 base from V and 2 bases from J, with 7 bases between. This CDR3 has 14 residues. CDR1 and CDR2 from the germline V gene are SGHNT and YENEEA. CDR3 bases read: TGTGCCAGCAGCTTAGGGCAGGCCACAGATACG. It specifies CASSLGQATDT. The entire CDR3 protein reads CASSLGQATDTQYF. The full variable domain, in which reference TRBV11-3 and TRBJ2-3 provide the parts outside the CDR3, is EAGVVQSPRYKIIEKKQPVAFWCNPISGHNTLYWYLQNLGQGPELLIRYENEEAVDDSQLPKDRFSAERLKGVDSTLKIQPAELGDSAVYLCASSLGQATDTQYFGPGTRLTVL.

With regard to this clone: Coverage ceases 3 residues before the CDR3 finishes, and the germline J gene fills in the end. The rearrangement links TRBV18 to TRBJ2-7; 8 bases match TRBD1. Germline values: CDR1 KGHSH, CDR2 LQKENI. This CDR3 spans 15 amino acids. J lost 2 bases, V lost 3 bases, and 6 bases had no gene match. The part of the CDR3 DNA that was read is TGTGCCAGCTCACCTCAGGACAGGGCGACCTACGAG. Translating it yields CASSPQDRATYE. The CDR3 reads in full as CASSPQDRATYEQYF.

This clone appeared many times. The missing CDR3 end, 3 residues past where the read stops, is filled in from the germline J gene. The rearrangement links TRBV5-5 to TRBJ1-2; D perhaps matches TRBD1 (5 bases). Germline CDR1 and CDR2: SGHKS and YYEKEE (reference sequence). Between the trimmed V and J ends, which lost 5 bases and 6 bases, there was a span of 17 bases. CDR3 size: 14 residues. CDR3 bases read: TGTGCCAGCAGATCCCCAGGGCGCACGGATGGC. Translation: CASRSPGRTDG. The CDR3 reads in full as CASRSPGRTDGYTF.

In this sample, this clone turned up many times. The junction departs from germline at one end; a sequencing error may be responsible. The read ends 3 residues before the CDR3 terminus; that terminus is restored from the germline J gene. The gene calls are TRBV7-7 and TRBJ2-2; D tentatively reads TRBD1 or TRBD2 (5 bases each). In germline, CDR1 is SSHAT, CDR2 FNYEAQ (reference sequence). This CDR3 comprises 14 residues. This CDR3 is CASSPLEGTGELFF. CDR3 DNA (partial): TGTGCTAGCAGCCCGTTAGAGGGGACCGGGGAG.

This clone was seen at least ten times. The CDR3 end falls 3 residues outside the read, so it is completed with the germline J gene. The V gene is TRBV5-8, the J gene TRBJ1-2; 11 bases align to TRBD1. The junction had 4 bases not matched to a gene; V was cut back by 4 bases and J by 5 bases. The CDR3 loop spans 14 amino acids. Germline lookup yields CDR1 SGHTS and CDR2 YDEGEE. CDR3 bases read: TGTGCCAGCAGCCTGGGGACAGGGGGATATGGC. Its translation is CASSLGTGGYG. The entire CDR3 protein is CASSLGTGGYGYTF. Full variable domain (rest looked up from reference TRBV5-8 and TRBJ1-2): EAGVTQSPTHLIKTRGQQATLRCSPISGHTSVYWYQQALGLGLQFLLWYDEGEERNRGNFPPRFSGRQFPNYSSELNVNALELEDSALYLCASSLGTGGYGYTFGSGTRLTVV.

This clone was recorded many times. The read terminates 3 residues ahead of where the CDR3 ends, so the germline J gene completes it. The chain links TRBV20-1 to TRBJ2-5, with a tentative D call TRBD2 (5 bases). The CDR3 is 13 amino acids. Germline V lookup: CDR1 DFQATT, CDR2 SNEGSKA (reference sequence). Trimming removed 0 bases from V and 5 bases from J, with 10 bases in between. CDR3 DNA (partial): TGCAGTGCTAGAGATTCCCCGGGGGAGACC. Encoded protein: CSARDSPGET. The whole CDR3 reads CSARDSPGETQYF.

This clone occurred many times. From the germline J gene comes the end of the CDR3, since the read stops 3 residues before it. V gene TRBV19 combines with J gene TRBJ1-1; TRBD1 agrees at 7 bases. V lost 6 bases to trimming and J lost 4 bases; unmatched junction nucleotides: 8. There are 14 residues in the CDR3. Germline V lookup: CDR1 LNHDA, CDR2 SQIVND (reference sequence). The CDR3 spells CASRFPGQSTEAFF. The sequenced CDR3 bases are TGTGCCAGTAGGTTCCCGGGACAGTCCACTGAA.

This clone has ten or more counts. The read gets to within 3 residues of the CDR3 end, and the germline J gene fills in the rest. The chain links TRBV20-1 to TRBJ2-4; D gene ambiguous. Germline V gives CDR1 DFQATT, CDR2 SNEGSKA (reference sequence). V lost 0 bases to trimming and J lost 4 bases, with 10 bases between them. This CDR3 has 14 amino acids. CDR3 DNA (partial): TGCAGTGCTAGAGATCGGCAGGAAAAAAACATT. It translates to CSARDRQEKNI. In full, the CDR3 reads CSARDRQEKNIQYF.

The table lists this clone with many counts. Read data end 3 residues before the CDR3 end; the end is taken from the germline J gene. This chain connects TRBV12-3 or TRBV12-4 to TRBJ2-3; D possibly corresponds to TRBD2 (6 bases). This CDR3 spans 14 amino acids. Trimming stripped 3 bases from V and 5 bases from J, with 12 bases between. The CDR3: CASSFLREVDTQYF. The part of the CDR3 DNA that was read is TGTGCCAGCAGTTTTTTGCGGGAAGTAGATACG.